These 15 T cell receptor beta chains came from one sample sequenced in a study of T cells after posttransplantation cyclophosphamide. Generated by immunoSEQ multiplex PCR, the TCRdb table keeps only in-frame clones and is missing some. Recorded here are about 24,000 clones, with no singletons, and the ten leading clones hold roughly 6.6%. The specimen sequenced was PBMCs. The source of these receptors is a woman aged 60 to 75 in good health, CMV-negative, and a related stem cell transplant donor.

The chain carries TRBV15 and TRBJ1-2; 9 bases match TRBD1. CDR3 size: 14 residues. V gave up 5 bases and J gave up 7 bases; unmatched junction bases: 8. The germline gives CDR1 LNHNV, CDR2 YYDKDF (reference sequence). The CDR3 sequence: CATSASGTGIGYTF. CDR3 DNA: TGTGCCACCAGCGCCTCCGGGACAGGGATTGGCTACACCTTC. Supplemented by reference TRBV15 and TRBJ1-2, the full variable domain reads DAMVIQNPRYQVTQFGKPVTLSCSQTLNHNVMYWYQQKSSQAPKLLFHYYDKDFNNEADTPDNFQSRRPNTSFCFLDIRSPGLGDTAMYLCATSASGTGIGYTFGSGTRLTVV.

This clone came up many times. The rearrangement uses TRBV28 and TRBJ1-5; TRBD1 is a possible D gene (5 bases). The germline gives CDR1 MDHEN, CDR2 SYDVKM. This CDR3 has 15 amino acids. Deletions cut 2 bases from V and 2 bases from J, with 10 bases between. CDR3 nucleotide sequence: TGTGCCAGCAGTTTAGCCGGGGGGGGCAATCAGCCCCAGCATTTT. It yields the protein CASSLAGGGNQPQHF.

The sample holds many counts of this clone. The rearrangement links TRBV5-4 to TRBJ2-2; D uncertain. The germline V gene encodes CDR1 SGHNT and CDR2 YYREEE (reference sequence). This CDR3 has 15 amino acids. The V end was cut by 0 bases, the J end by 2 bases, with 8 bases between. The CDR3 region is CASSLGRINTGELFF. The CDR3, as DNA: TGTGCCAGCAGCTTGGGTAGAATCAACACCGGGGAGCTGTTTTTT.

The V call is TRBV10-3, the J call TRBJ2-7, with TRBD2 matching over 14 bases. This CDR3 spans 20 amino acids. In germline, CDR1 is ENHRY, CDR2 SYGVKD. The junction had 19 bases not matched to a gene; V was cut back by 4 bases and J by 5 bases. CDR3 bases: TGTGCCATCAGTGCGGACTTGGGACTAGCGGGAGATTGGAAACGGGACGAGCAGTACTTC. Its protein is CAISADLGLAGDWKRDEQYF.

This clone appeared many times. The rearrangement joins TRBV5-5 to TRBJ1-3; 8 nucleotides match TRBD1. The CDR3 runs 15 residues. V was clipped by 5 bases and J by 0 bases; unmatched bases: 4. Germline-derived CDR1 and CDR2 are SGHKS and YYEKEE (reference sequence). CDR3 protein: CASSPGTGSGNTIYF. The CDR3 region has the DNA TGTGCCAGCAGTCCCGGGACAGGCTCTGGAAACACCATATATTTT.

This clone was counted many times. J is TRBJ2-7 and V is TRBV4-2, with D possibly matching TRBD2 (5 bases). CDR3 length: 16 residues. Trimming left V 0 bases short and J 1 base short, with 13 bases between. Per germline, CDR1 LGHNA and CDR2 YNFKEQ. CDR3 coding DNA: TGTGCCAGCAGCCAAGATTTGGCTAGCCGTTCCTACGAGCAGTACGTC. Translated, it gives CASSQDLASRSYEQYV.

The chain employs TRBV27 and TRBJ1-6; 9 bases line up with TRBD1. Trimming cost V 5 bases and J 10 bases; bases outside gene matches: 15. CDR1 MNHEY and CDR2 SMNVEV come from the germline V gene (reference sequence). The CDR3 runs 17 residues. The CDR3 loop is CASSPNRGRMDGSPLHF. The CDR3 nucleotides read TGTGCCAGCAGTCCGAACAGGGGGCGCATGGACGGGTCACCCCTCCACTTT.

This clone was detected ten times or more. The genes are TRBV7-2 and TRBJ1-1; possibly TRBD1 for D (6 bases). This CDR3 has 17 amino acids. V was clipped by 3 bases and J by 0 bases, with 17 bases between them. The germline CDR1 and CDR2 sequences are SGHTA and FQGNSA. CDR3 in DNA: TGTGCCAGCAGCTTTGATGAGGCAGGGACAATGAACACTGAAGCTTTCTTT. It is translated as CASSFDEAGTMNTEAFF.

This clone was seen ten or more times. The rearrangement uses TRBV5-1 and TRBJ2-1, with D perhaps matching TRBD2 (7 bases). This CDR3 comprises 14 residues. The germline gives CDR1 SGHRS, CDR2 YFSETQ. The germline V and J ends were trimmed by 0 bases and 9 bases, with 13 bases remaining between them. The DNA for the CDR3 is TGCGCCAGCAGCTTGGTATCTGGGGGGGCTGAGCAGTTCTTC. Translation: CASSLVSGGAEQFF.

This clone was recorded at least ten times. The chain has TRBV4-1 and TRBJ1-1, with 7 bases aligning to TRBD1. Unmatched junction bases numbered 7, after V lost 3 bases and J lost 6 bases. The CDR3 covers 14 residues. Germline values: CDR1 MGHRA, CDR2 YSYEKL. The CDR3 DNA sequence: TGCGCCAGCAGCCACGGACCACAGGGGCCTGAAGCTTTCTTT. It yields the protein CASSHGPQGPEAFF.

This clone was seen only a few times. V gene TRBV13 combines with J gene TRBJ2-1; D is perhaps TRBD1 (5 bases). Trimming took off 5 bases at V and 0 bases at J, with 14 bases between the two ends. This CDR3 has 16 residues. CDR1 is PRHDT, CDR2 FYEKMQ, per germline (reference sequence). As DNA, the CDR3 is TGTGCCAGCAGCCCCACAGAAGGGGCCTCCTACAATGAGCAGTTCTTC. Its protein is CASSPTEGASYNEQFF.

This clone was counted many times. The chain links TRBV5-1 to TRBJ2-7, with D maybe TRBD2 (6 bases). The germline CDR1 and CDR2 sequences are SGHRS and YFSETQ. With 6 bases removed from V and 4 bases from J, the gap between germline ends came to 17 bases. CDR3 length equals 14 residues. CDR3 in amino acids: CASTPVGGTYEQYF. CDR3 DNA: TGCGCCAGCACTCCGGTAGGAGGGACGTACGAGCAGTACTTC.

This clone was seen ten or more times. V usage is TRBV15 and J usage is TRBJ2-2; TRBD1 matches 10 bases. This CDR3 is built from 15 residues. With 3 bases clipped from V and 4 bases from J, the junction kept 2 bases outside the gene matches. Germline-derived CDR1 and CDR2 are LNHNV and YYDKDF (reference sequence). In DNA, the CDR3 is TGTGCCACCAGCAGCCGGACAGGGGGCACCGGGGAGCTGTTTTTT. Translating gives CATSSRTGGTGELFF. The full variable domain, its missing parts supplied by reference TRBV15 and TRBJ2-2, is DAMVIQNPRYQVTQFGKPVTLSCSQTLNHNVMYWYQQKSSQAPKLLFHYYDKDFNNEADTPDNFQSRRPNTSFCFLDIRSPGLGDTAMYLCATSSRTGGTGELFFGEGSRLTVL.

This clone was observed a handful of times. This sequence joins TRBV7-9 and TRBJ2-1; D possibly corresponds to TRBD1 (7 bases). V lost 2 bases to trimming and J lost 3 bases, with 17 bases between them. This CDR3 is 17 amino acids long. Per germline, CDR1 SEHNR and CDR2 FQNEAQ (reference sequence). CDR3 coding DNA: TGTGCCAGCAGCTTATTTGGGGGGCAGGGGGGCTACAATGAGCAGTTCTTC. Amino acid sequence: CASSLFGGQGGYNEQFF.

This clone was found many times. CDR3 amino acids: CSVWASGFYEQYF. Here the CDR3 DNA reads TGCAGCGTTTGGGCTAGCGGGTTCTACGAGCAGTACTTC. The chain combines TRBV29-1 with TRBJ2-7; 8 bases line up with TRBD2. Germline CDR1 SQVTM, CDR2 ANQGSEA. With 5 bases clipped from V and 3 bases from J, the junction kept 6 bases outside the gene matches. The CDR3 has 13 residues.